Below are 14 T cell receptor beta chains sequenced from a single sample in a study of T-cell reconstitution after alpha-beta-depleted transplantation in children. The TCRbeta library incorporated unique molecular identifiers. TCRdb reprocessed the PCR reads via MiXCR and lists one record per CDR3 protein. The sample comprises roughly 150,000 distinct CDR3 sequences, more than 9.5% of which are singletons, and about 13% rests with the top ten. This specimen consisted of PBMCs, obtained before TCRalphabeta/CD19-depleted stem cell transplant. These receptor sequences come from a boy between 2 and 15 years old with acute myeloid leukemia, due to receive a stem cell transplant.

This clonotype was counted many times. V gene TRBV28 combines with J gene TRBJ1-5; the D gene is possibly TRBD1 (5 bases). V was trimmed by 3 bases and J by 0 bases, leaving 21 bases between them. CDR1 MDHEN and CDR2 SYDVKM come from the germline V gene. The length of the CDR3 is 19 residues. CDR3 DNA: TGTGCCAGCAGTTTTCTAAGGGCGCGGGGGAAATATAGCAATCAGCCCCAGCATTTT. Amino acid sequence: CASSFLRARGKYSNQPQHF.

This clonotype has ten or more counts. The chain joins TRBV4-2 to TRBJ2-1, with no clear D. Germline-derived CDR1 and CDR2 are LGHNA and YNFKEQ. This CDR3 is built from 16 residues. V lost 0 bases, J lost 4 bases, and 13 bases lay in between. The chain's CDR3 is CASSQDVALFYNEQFF. CDR3 nucleotides: TGTGCCAGCAGCCAAGACGTAGCTTTATTTTACAATGAGCAGTTCTTC.

The chain has TRBV7-6 and TRBJ2-1; TRBD1 is a possible D gene (6 bases). The CDR3 covers 16 residues. Germline CDR1 SGHVS, CDR2 FNYEAQ. Trimming took 5 bases from V and 4 from J, leaving 18 bases between them. CDR3 in amino acids: CASSPTGLAGYNEQFF. CDR3 nucleotide sequence: TGTGCCAGCAGCCCAACAGGGCTGGCAGGTTACAATGAGCAGTTCTTC.

This clonotype was recorded at least ten times. The J gene is TRBJ1-5, the V gene TRBV7-8; the match to TRBD1 covers 8 bases. Per germline, CDR1 SGHVS and CDR2 FQNEAQ. The junction had 14 bases not matched to a gene; V was cut back by 1 base and J by 0 bases. The CDR3 totals 20 residues. The CDR3 sequence is CASSLGRFRGRGYSNQPQHF. The DNA of the CDR3 is TGTGCCAGCAGCTTAGGACGGTTCAGGGGGCGCGGGTATAGCAATCAGCCCCAGCATTTT.

This clonotype occurred many times. The chain has TRBV5-1 and TRBJ1-6, with D tentatively TRBD1 (5 bases). The germline gives CDR1 SGHRS, CDR2 YFSETQ. CDR3 length equals 14 residues. Trimming removed 4 bases from V and 8 bases from J, with 13 bases in between. The CDR3 bases are TGCGCCAGCAGCGTACGGGGGAACGATTCACCCCTCCACTTT. As protein: CASSVRGNDSPLHF.

This clonotype was counted at least ten times. The chain is built from TRBV25-1 and TRBJ1-6; D remains unclear. There are 10 residues in the CDR3. CDR1 and CDR2 (germline): MGHDK, SYGVNS. The germline V and J ends were trimmed by 11 bases and 8 bases, with 7 bases remaining between them. Here the CDR3 reads CAGPHSPLHF. The CDR3 DNA follows: TGTGCCGGCCCTCATTCACCCCTCCACTTT.

This clonotype was found many times. This sequence joins TRBV5-1 and TRBJ2-2, with 7 nucleotides matching TRBD2. The ends lost 6 bases at V and 2 bases at J; junction bases unmatched: 7. Germline CDR1 is SGHRS and CDR2 is YFSETQ. The CDR3 sequence is 15 residues long. CDR3 nucleotide sequence: TGCGCCAGCACGGGCGGGAGAGCTAACACCGGGGAGCTGTTTTTT. This codes for CASTGGRANTGELFF.

Many counts were recorded for this clonotype. The V and J genes are TRBV20-1 and TRBJ2-3; D is unclear. The CDR3 has 12 residues. With 2 bases removed from V and 5 bases from J, the gap between germline ends came to 8 bases. Germline V gene sequence: CDR1 DFQATT, CDR2 SNEGSKA (reference sequence). This CDR3 reads CSARPTGDTQYF. The CDR3 DNA sequence: TGCAGTGCTAGACCCACCGGAGATACGCAGTATTTT.

This clonotype was detected many times. This chain joins TRBV5-5 and TRBJ1-5; possibly TRBD1 for D (5 bases). The CDR3 length is 14 residues. V shed 3 bases and J shed 5 bases, with 12 bases lying between them. Germline CDR1 is SGHKS and CDR2 is YYEKEE (reference sequence). The CDR3 bases are TGTGCCAGCAGCTGGGGACTCACTGATCAGCCCCAGCATTTT. Encoded protein: CASSWGLTDQPQHF.

At least ten counts were recorded for this clonotype. The chain recombines TRBV10-1 with TRBJ2-1; 7 nucleotides align to TRBD2. This CDR3 contains 14 residues. Trimming cost V 2 bases and J 6 bases; bases outside gene matches: 4. Germline loops: CDR1 WNHNN, CDR2 SYGVQD (reference sequence). The chain's CDR3 is CASSEDGTINEQFF. The CDR3 DNA reads TGCGCCAGCAGTGAGGACGGGACTATCAATGAGCAGTTCTTC.

V is TRBV12-3 or TRBV12-4 and J is TRBJ1-2; 7 bases match TRBD1. J lost 6 bases, V lost 6 bases, and 10 bases had no gene match. The CDR3 runs 14 residues. CDR3 coding DNA: TGTGCCAGCAGACAGGGACAGCCCTGGAATGGCTACACCTTC. Amino acid sequence: CASRQGQPWNGYTF.

This clonotype appeared once. The CDR3, as DNA: TGTGCCAGCAGATTTATGTCCCCGGGACACTCCTACGAGCAGTACGTC. Translated: CASRFMSPGHSYEQYV. The chain employs TRBV6-1 and TRBJ2-7; maybe TRBD1 (6 bases). Germline CDR1 MNHNS, CDR2 SASEGT. V lost 6 bases and J 0 bases, leaving 18 bases between the germline ends. The CDR3 consists of 16 residues.

On this clonotype: Since a much larger clone is just one base distant, this may be a read error. The chain combines TRBV5-1 with TRBJ2-1, with D possibly TRBD1 on 6 matching bases. Per germline, CDR1 SGHRS and CDR2 YFSETQ. The CDR3 totals 16 residues. CDR3 amino acids: CASSLGSTGLDNDQFF. Here the CDR3 DNA reads TGCGCCAGCAGCTTGGGAAGCACAGGGCTGGACAATGATCAGTTCTTC.

Notes on this clonotype: A much larger clone is a single base away; this may be a read error. This rearrangement joins TRBV12-3 or TRBV12-4 to TRBJ1-2, with 8 bases that match TRBD1. The CDR3 extends over 14 amino acids. The DNA for the CDR3 is TGTGCCAGCAGTTTAGACAGGGGGGCCCTTGGCTACCCCTTC. It encodes CASSLDRGALGYPF.